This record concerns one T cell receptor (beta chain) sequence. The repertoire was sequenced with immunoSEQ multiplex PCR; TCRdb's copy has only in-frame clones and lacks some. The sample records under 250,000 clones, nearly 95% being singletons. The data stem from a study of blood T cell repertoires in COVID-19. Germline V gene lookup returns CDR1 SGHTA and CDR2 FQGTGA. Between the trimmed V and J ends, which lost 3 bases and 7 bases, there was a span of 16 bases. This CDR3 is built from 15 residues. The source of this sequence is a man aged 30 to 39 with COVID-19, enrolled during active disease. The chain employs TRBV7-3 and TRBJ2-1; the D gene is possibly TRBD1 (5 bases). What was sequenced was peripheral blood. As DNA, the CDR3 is TGTGCCAGCAGCTTCCAGGGTGACGTATTAAATGAGCAGTTCTTC. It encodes CASSFQGDVLNEQFF.